Presented here are 19 T cell receptor beta chains from one specimen sequenced in a study of OX40 agonist ivuxolimab in advanced cancers. Clones were sequenced by immunoSEQ multiplex PCR, and TCRdb holds only the in-frame ones, with some missing. The sample has about 82,000 clones; over 75% are singletons. The source was CD4+ or CD8+ T cells sorted from blood, collected in a trial of the OX40 agonist ivuxolimab. The receptors come from an adult with an advanced solid tumor such as melanoma, head and neck, liver or kidney cancer.

The J gene is TRBJ2-1, the V gene TRBV27; D assignment may be TRBD1 or TRBD2 (7 bases each). The germline CDR1 and CDR2 sequences are MNHEY and SMNVEV (reference sequence). This CDR3 is built from 14 residues. The ends were cut back, 5 bases at V and 8 bases at J, with 16 bases in the middle. CDR3 amino acids: CASSPDRAGDEQFF. For the CDR3, the DNA is TGTGCCAGCAGTCCCGACAGGGCGGGAGATGAGCAGTTCTTC.

The chain is built from TRBV5-6 and TRBJ1-4; D is unresolved. Trimming took off 0 bases at V and 2 bases at J, with 11 bases between the two ends. The CDR3 is 16 amino acids. Germline CDR1 reads SGHDT; CDR2 reads YYEEEE. Written as DNA, the CDR3 is TGTGCCAGCAGCTTGGCCGGGTTGGGGACTAATGAAAAACTGTTTTTT. Translation gives CASSLAGLGTNEKLFF.

This clone was found once. The chain uses TRBV2 and TRBJ2-1; 7 nucleotides align to TRBD2. This CDR3 has 12 amino acids. V was clipped by 8 bases and J by 8 bases; unmatched bases: 6. Per germline, CDR1 SNHLY and CDR2 FYNNEI. The DNA of the CDR3 is TGTGCCAGCCGAAGGAGCGGGGATGAGCAGTTCTTC. This gives the protein CASRRSGDEQFF.

The chain couples TRBV7-2 to TRBJ2-3; 8 nucleotides align to TRBD2. This CDR3 region has 14 residues. CDR1 is SGHTA and CDR2 is FQGNSA in the germline V gene. V was clipped by 8 bases and J by 3 bases; unmatched bases: 7. In nucleotides, the CDR3 is TGTGCCAGCGGGGGGATAGCGGGAACAGATACGCAGTATTTT. Translating it yields CASGGIAGTDTQYF. Together with reference TRBV7-2 and TRBJ2-3, the CDR3 gives the full variable domain: GAGVSQSPSNKVTEKGKDVELRCDPISGHTALYWYRQSLGQGLEFLIYFQGNSAPDKSGLPSDRFSAERTGGSVSTLTIQRTQQEDSAVYLCASGGIAGTDTQYFGPGTRLTVL.

The count of this clone is one. The chain couples TRBV27 to TRBJ2-7, with 9 bases identical to TRBD1. In germline, CDR1 is MNHEY, CDR2 SMNVEV (reference sequence). V lost 4 bases to trimming and J lost 3 bases; unmatched junction nucleotides: 10. The CDR3 extends over 16 amino acids. The CDR3 loop is CASSSRGQGKNYEQYF. The CDR3 bases are TGTGCCAGCAGTTCACGTGGACAGGGGAAGAACTACGAGCAGTACTTC.

This clone was picked up a small number of times. The chain combines TRBV11-2 with TRBJ1-2, with 7 positions matching TRBD1. The V segment lost 7 bases and the J segment 2 bases; nucleotides outside the gene matches: 4. In germline, CDR1 is SGHAT, CDR2 FQNNGV. The CDR3 contains 13 residues. CDR3 sequence: CASTQGGNYGYTF. The CDR3 DNA reads TGTGCCAGCACCCAGGGGGGGAACTATGGCTACACCTTC.

The rearrangement links TRBV11-2 to TRBJ1-2; D remains ambiguous. Germline V CDR1 and CDR2: SGHAT, FQNNGV. V lost 0 bases and J 0 bases, leaving 8 bases between the germline ends. The CDR3 is made up of 15 amino acids. The CDR3 is CASSLERTTNYGYTF. DNA for the CDR3: TGTGCCAGCAGCTTAGAGAGGACGACTAACTATGGCTACACCTTC.

This clone has just a few counts. The rearrangement joins TRBV5-4 to TRBJ1-4; possible D gene TRBD1, 5 bases. The germline V gene has CDR1 SGHNT and CDR2 YYREEE (reference sequence). The CDR3 length is 14 residues. V shed 0 bases and J shed 4 bases, with 7 bases lying between them. This CDR3 is CASSLGGDNEKLFF. As DNA, the CDR3 is TGTGCCAGCAGCTTGGGGGGGGATAATGAAAAACTGTTTTTT.

The rearrangement uses TRBV5-1 and TRBJ1-3; 8 bases agree with TRBD1. The CDR3 is made up of 15 amino acids. Germline loops: CDR1 SGHRS, CDR2 YFSETQ. J gave up 0 bases and V 4 bases, and 3 bases lay outside the gene matches. The CDR3 spells CASSVQGASGNTIYF. The CDR3 bases are TGCGCCAGCAGCGTGCAGGGGGCCTCTGGAAACACCATATATTTT.

The chain carries TRBV7-1 and TRBJ2-7; D is unresolved. TRBV7-1 is annotated as an ORF whose role is uncertain. Trimming took 4 bases from V and 3 from J, leaving 16 bases between them. CDR3 size: 15 residues. The CDR3 coding sequence is TGTGCCAGCAGCTTCTTCGCCCACCCCCTCTACGAGCAGTACTTC. This codes for CASSFFAHPLYEQYF.

This chain joins TRBV28 and TRBJ1-5; 11 positions agree with TRBD1. Germline V gives CDR1 MDHEN, CDR2 SYDVKM. Trimming at V came to 5 bases and at J to 5 bases, leaving 2 bases not matched to a gene. This CDR3 is 14 amino acids long. CDR3 nucleotides: TGTGCCAGCAGTCCGGGACAGGGGGATCAGCCCCAGCATTTT. Translating it yields CASSPGQGDQPQHF.

The chain recombines TRBV13 with TRBJ2-3, with 12 positions matching TRBD2. Germline CDR1 is PRHDT and CDR2 is FYEKMQ (reference sequence). The CDR3 totals 16 residues. The V gene end was trimmed by 4 bases and the J gene end by 6 bases; junction bases not matched to a gene: 8. CDR3 region: CASSSSSGRAMDTQYF. The CDR3 region has the DNA TGTGCCAGCAGCTCCTCTAGCGGGAGGGCCATGGATACGCAGTATTTT. The full variable domain, its missing parts supplied by reference TRBV13 and TRBJ2-3, is AAGVIQSPRHLIKEKRETATLKCYPIPRHDTVYWYQQGPGQDPQFLISFYEKMQSDKGSIPDRFSAQQFSDYHSELNMSSLELGDSALYFCASSSSSGRAMDTQYFGPGTRLTVL.

This clone was counted between two and nine times. The chain has TRBV6-5 and TRBJ1-4; tentative D call: TRBD1 (6 bases). CDR1 and CDR2 from the germline V gene are MNHEY and SVGAGI. This CDR3 is 15 amino acids long. Trimming shortened V by 0 bases and J by 7 bases, and 12 bases separated the two germline ends. CDR3 region: CASSYSRKQGEKLFF. In DNA, the CDR3 is TGTGCCAGCAGTTACTCGAGAAAACAGGGTGAAAAACTGTTTTTT.

There are a few counts of this clone. This sequence joins TRBV6-5 and TRBJ2-2; 9 bases are a match to TRBD2. This CDR3 contains 14 residues. The germline V gene encodes CDR1 MNHEY and CDR2 SVGAGI. The V gene end was trimmed by 8 bases and the J gene end by 5 bases; junction bases not matched to a gene: 6. The CDR3 protein is CASQRGARTGELFF. The DNA for the CDR3 is TGTGCCAGCCAGCGGGGGGCCCGAACCGGGGAGCTGTTTTTT.

This clone was counted a few times. The rearrangement joins TRBV28 to TRBJ1-2; D might be TRBD1 (5 bases). Germline V gene lookup returns CDR1 MDHEN and CDR2 SYDVKM. The CDR3 has 15 residues. With 6 bases removed from V and 10 bases from J, the gap between germline ends came to 24 bases. The CDR3 nucleotides read TGTGCCAGCAGCCCGCCCCTGGGACGTGGAAAGGCCTACACCTTC. The encoded protein is CASSPPLGRGKAYTF.

The rearrangement links TRBV15 to TRBJ1-3, with D uncertain. Germline V lookup: CDR1 LNHNV, CDR2 YYDKDF (reference sequence). The ends were cut back, 0 bases at V and 3 bases at J, with 9 bases in the middle. The CDR3 has 15 residues. The CDR3, as DNA: TGTGCCACCAGCAGAGATGGCGGAATTGGAAACACCATATATTTT. This translates into CATSRDGGIGNTIYF.

J is TRBJ2-3 and V is TRBV7-9, with D perhaps TRBD2 (6 bases). Germline V gene sequence: CDR1 SEHNR, CDR2 FQNEAQ (reference sequence). The CDR3 length is 14 residues. Trimming removed 3 bases at V and 2 bases at J, with 9 bases between. The CDR3 sequence is CASSFGTFTDTQYF. CDR3 DNA: TGTGCCAGCAGCTTCGGGACTTTCACAGATACGCAGTATTTT.

The chain uses TRBV4-1 and TRBJ1-4; unclear D gene. The CDR3 has 18 amino acids. The V and J ends lost 2 bases and 0 bases respectively, with 16 bases between them. Germline lookup yields CDR1 MGHRA and CDR2 YSYEKL. CDR3 protein: CASSQKALPGSTNEKLFF. The DNA for the CDR3 is TGCGCCAGCAGCCAAAAAGCACTCCCGGGGTCAACTAATGAAAAACTGTTTTTT.

The V gene is TRBV10-2, the J gene TRBJ2-7; tentatively, D is TRBD1 (6 bases). V was clipped by 3 bases and J by 3 bases, with 15 bases between them. Germline CDR1 WSHSY, CDR2 SAAADI. The CDR3 contains 15 residues. CDR3 bases: TGCGCCAGCAGTGACCCTGGGACATTGCGCTACGAGCAGTACTTC. This sequence encodes CASSDPGTLRYEQYF.